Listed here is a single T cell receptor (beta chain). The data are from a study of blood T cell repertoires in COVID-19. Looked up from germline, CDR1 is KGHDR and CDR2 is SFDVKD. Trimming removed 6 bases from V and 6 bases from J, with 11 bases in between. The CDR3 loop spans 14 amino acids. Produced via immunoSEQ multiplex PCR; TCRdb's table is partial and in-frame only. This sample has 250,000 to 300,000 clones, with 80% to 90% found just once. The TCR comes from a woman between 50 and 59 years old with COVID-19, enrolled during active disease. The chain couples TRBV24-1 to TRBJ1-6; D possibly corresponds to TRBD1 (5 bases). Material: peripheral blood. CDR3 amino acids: CATSPGGGNSPLHF. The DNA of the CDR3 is TGTGCCACCAGTCCCGGGGGGGGTAATTCACCCCTCCACTTT.